Following are 20 T cell receptor beta chains from one sample sequenced in a study of early T cells in non-severe SARS-CoV-2 infection. TCRdb processed the 5' RACE reads anew with MiXCR; each CDR3 protein has one entry. The profile covers 46,000 or so distinct CDR3 sequences, with over 10% appearing a single time and 10% taken by the ten largest. The sequencing sample was made of whole blood. These receptors came from an adult who was a healthcare worker with PCR-confirmed SARS-CoV-2 infection or an uninfected control (not recorded which).

This clonotype occurred many times. This chain joins TRBV30 and TRBJ1-6; TRBD1 matches at 7 bases. Germline V lookup: CDR1 GTSNPN, CDR2 SVGIG (reference sequence). The V and J ends lost 7 bases and 3 bases, in that order; junction bases with no gene match: 18. This CDR3 has 18 amino acids. This chain's CDR3 is CALSHRGRGLGYNSPLHF. The CDR3 DNA reads TGTGCCTTAAGCCACCGGGGGAGGGGGCTCGGCTATAATTCACCCCTCCACTTT.

Ten or more counts support this clonotype. The V and J genes are TRBV5-1 and TRBJ2-1, with D uncertain. The V end was cut by 0 bases, the J end by 0 bases, with 10 bases between. This CDR3 has 16 residues. CDR1 and CDR2 from the germline V gene are SGHRS and YFSETQ. CDR3 region: CASSLGPGSSYNEQFF. The CDR3 nucleotides are TGCGCCAGCAGCTTGGGTCCGGGTAGCTCCTACAATGAGCAGTTCTTC.

V and J are TRBV7-9 and TRBJ2-3; D is unclear. V lost 4 bases to trimming and J lost 5 bases, with 7 bases between them. CDR1 is SEHNR and CDR2 is FQNEAQ in the germline V gene (reference sequence). The CDR3 totals 12 residues. Written as DNA, the CDR3 is TGTGCCAGCAGCTCCTTCCTAGATACGCAGTATTTT. This sequence encodes CASSSFLDTQYF.

Many counts were recorded for this clonotype. This chain joins TRBV20-1 and TRBJ1-2, with 9 bases lining up with TRBD1. The germline V gene encodes CDR1 DFQATT and CDR2 SNEGSKA (reference sequence). J was trimmed by 4 bases and V by 4 bases; bases with no gene match: 10. The CDR3 is 15 residues long. CDR3 in DNA: TGCAGTGCTACGGAACTTAAGACAGGGGGCTATGGCTACACCTTC. This gives the protein CSATELKTGGYGYTF.

This chain links TRBV11-1 with TRBJ2-7; D gene unclear. Trimming shortened V by 1 base and J by 2 bases, and 6 bases separated the two germline ends. The V gene's germline CDR1 is SGHAT and CDR2 FQDESV (reference sequence). The CDR3 totals 13 residues. For the CDR3, the DNA is TGTGCCAGCAGCTTAGGGCTTGCCTACGAGCAGTACTTC. This codes for CASSLGLAYEQYF.

This clonotype was seen more than once but under ten times. The chain joins TRBV7-6 to TRBJ1-6; weak D call: TRBD1 (5 bases). The V end lost 1 base, the J end lost 13 bases, and 20 bases lay between the germline ends. CDR1 and CDR2 from the germline V gene are SGHVS and FNYEAQ. This CDR3 has 16 residues. DNA for the CDR3: TGTGCCAGCAGCTTAGGGATGGGCAGCTCGGGGGGGCCCCTCCACTTT. Translating gives CASSLGMGSSGGPLHF.

Only a few counts were recorded for this clonotype. The chain links TRBV29-1 to TRBJ2-1, with TRBD2 matching over 7 bases. CDR1 SQVTM and CDR2 ANQGSEA come from the germline V gene. V was clipped by 8 bases and J by 6 bases; unmatched bases: 7. This CDR3 has 12 amino acids. The CDR3 DNA sequence: TGCAGCTCCGAAGGCGGGAGCAATGAGCAGTTCTTC. Protein: CSSEGGSNEQFF.

The sample holds many counts of this clonotype. The genes are TRBV2 and TRBJ2-5, with 8 bases aligning to TRBD1. From germline, CDR1 is SNHLY and CDR2 FYNNEI. The CDR3 covers 16 residues. V was clipped by 4 bases and J by 5 bases; unmatched bases: 12. The CDR3 loop reads CASSAGQVGAGETQYF. Written as DNA, the CDR3 is TGTGCCAGCAGTGCGGGACAGGTCGGTGCCGGGGAGACCCAGTACTTC.

This clonotype was seen repeatedly, ten times or more. CDR3 sequence reads: CASSPDGYEQYF. In DNA form, the CDR3 reads TGTGCCAGCTCACCCGACGGATACGAGCAGTACTTC. This chain joins TRBV18 and TRBJ2-7; no clear D gene. Germline CDR1 KGHSH, CDR2 LQKENI. V dropped 3 bases and J dropped 4 bases, with 7 bases sitting between them. This CDR3 has 12 residues.

Many counts were recorded for this clonotype. The V gene is TRBV7-9, the J gene TRBJ1-4; no clear D gene. V was clipped by 4 bases and J by 8 bases, with 14 bases between them. The germline CDR1 and CDR2 sequences are SEHNR and FQNEAQ (reference sequence). The CDR3 sequence is 14 residues long. CDR3 sequence: CASSYTSSGEKLFF. The CDR3 coding sequence is TGTGCCAGCAGCTACACCTCCTCGGGCGAAAAACTGTTTTTT.

This chain uses TRBV20-1 with TRBJ2-5; D possibly corresponds to TRBD2 (6 bases). The CDR3 spans 14 residues. Germline V lookup: CDR1 DFQATT, CDR2 SNEGSKA (reference sequence). V was trimmed by 0 bases and J by 2 bases, leaving 10 bases between them. The CDR3 DNA is TGCAGTGCTAGAGAGACTAGTGTTCAAGAGACCCAGTACTTC. Translating gives CSARETSVQETQYF.

This clonotype has a count of ten or more. The rearrangement joins TRBV10-3 to TRBJ2-5; D is unclear. Germline V gives CDR1 ENHRY, CDR2 SYGVKD. This CDR3 spans 12 amino acids. With 5 bases removed from V and 2 bases from J, the gap between germline ends came to 6 bases. CDR3: CAISQRQETQYF. CDR3 nucleotide sequence: TGTGCCATCAGTCAGAGACAAGAGACCCAGTACTTC.

The chain joins TRBV3-1 to TRBJ2-1, with 12 bases lining up with TRBD2. Germline CDR1 reads LGHDT; CDR2 reads YNNKEL (reference sequence). The CDR3 has 15 amino acids. The V gene end was trimmed by 4 bases and the J gene end by 6 bases; junction bases not matched to a gene: 4. Written as DNA, the CDR3 is TGTGCCAGCAGCCTAACTAGCGGGAGGTCCAATGAGCAGTTCTTC. Translated: CASSLTSGRSNEQFF.

The genes are TRBV4-1 and TRBJ1-5; 7 positions match TRBD1. Trimming cost V 3 bases and J 3 bases; bases outside gene matches: 5. Germline V gives CDR1 MGHRA, CDR2 YSYEKL. This CDR3 has 15 residues. The CDR3 region has the DNA TGCGCCAGCAGCCACCCCACAGGGGACAATCAGCCCCAGCATTTT. Translated: CASSHPTGDNQPQHF.

This clonotype has at least ten counts. The rearrangement joins TRBV11-3 to TRBJ2-2; D remains unclear. Trimming pared 0 bases from V and 3 bases from J, leaving 5 bases between. Germline-derived CDR1 and CDR2 are SGHNT and YENEEA. The CDR3 extends over 14 amino acids. CDR3 coding DNA: TGTGCCAGCAGCTTAGATCGGGACACCGGGGAGCTGTTTTTT. Residues: CASSLDRDTGELFF.

The chain has TRBV7-2 and TRBJ2-3; 9 positions agree with TRBD1. Trimming removed 3 bases from V and 1 base from J; junction bases left unmatched: 8. The germline V gene has CDR1 SGHTA and CDR2 FQGNSA. The CDR3 sequence is 17 residues long. The CDR3 reads CASSFWTGAIGTDTQYF. CDR3 DNA sequence: TGTGCCAGCAGCTTCTGGACAGGGGCCATTGGCACAGATACGCAGTATTTT.

This clonotype was seen ten or more times. The CDR3 region is CASSLDGQGASRGMMNTEAFF. DNA of the CDR3: TGCGCCAGCAGCTTGGACGGACAGGGGGCTTCGCGGGGAATGATGAACACTGAAGCTTTCTTT. The rearrangement uses TRBV5-1 and TRBJ1-1; TRBD1 matches at 11 bases. Germline trimming cut 0 bases from V and 0 bases from J; bases unmatched to any gene: 16. CDR1 is SGHRS, CDR2 YFSETQ, per germline. The CDR3 sequence is 21 residues long.

The chain is built from TRBV20-1 and TRBJ1-2; 7 nucleotides match TRBD1. Germline trimming cut 0 bases from V and 5 bases from J; bases unmatched to any gene: 6. The V gene's germline CDR1 is DFQATT and CDR2 SNEGSKA (reference sequence). The CDR3 is 14 residues long. The DNA of the CDR3 is TGCAGTGCTAGAGATCGACAGGGACTTTATGGCTACACCTTC. Translated: CSARDRQGLYGYTF.

This chain connects TRBV6-1 to TRBJ1-5; 9 bases fit TRBD1. The length of the CDR3 is 14 residues. Per germline, CDR1 MNHNS and CDR2 SASEGT. The trim removed 6 bases at V and 3 bases at J, leaving 3 bases unmatched. In nucleotides, the CDR3 is TGTGCCAGCAGGGGGACAGGGTACAATCAGCCCCAGCATTTT. Residues: CASRGTGYNQPQHF.

In this sample, this clonotype turned up many times. The V and J genes are TRBV7-8 and TRBJ2-6; D is possibly TRBD1 or TRBD2 (5 bases each). The CDR3 totals 19 residues. Trimming removed 2 bases at V and 4 bases at J, with 21 bases between. Per germline, CDR1 SGHVS and CDR2 FQNEAQ. The CDR3 DNA follows: TGTGCCAGCAGCTTACCGAGGTCAGGGACCTCTCCCGGGGCCAACGTCCTGACTTTC. It specifies CASSLPRSGTSPGANVLTF.